This is a list of T cell receptor beta chains from one sample in a study of cytomegalovirus exposure and HLA in healthy donors. The method was immunoSEQ multiplex PCR; TCRdb's version includes in-frame clones alone and lacks a portion of them. Of 250,000 to 350,000 clones in the sample, roughly 85% were seen once. Material: PBMCs. These TCRs come from a man aged 40-49 years in good health and CMV-seropositive. Each CDR3 is given with its conserved first and last residue.

length: 15
J: TRBJ2-7
V: TRBV2
CDR3: CASSSGTSGTYEQYF

length: 16
J: TRBJ1-5
V: TRBV5-5
CDR3: CASSRSGTASNQPQHF

length: 17
J: TRBJ1-1
V: TRBV9
CDR3: CASSVQQGMTPNTEAFF

length: 14
J: TRBJ2-3
V: TRBV5-1
CDR3: CASNLAGETDTQYF

length: 15
J: TRBJ2-7
V: TRBV27
CDR3: CASSLMRGANAEQYF

length: 14
J: TRBJ2-7
V: TRBV27
CDR3: CASSKQGPTYEQYF

length: 15
J: TRBJ2-7
V: TRBV7-9
CDR3: CASSLEPGGPYEQYF

length: 10
J: TRBJ1-3
V: TRBV6-1
CDR3: CASSAYTIYF

length: 14
J: TRBJ1-3
V: TRBV28
CDR3: CASSHPGLGNTIYF

length: 13
J: TRBJ2-1
V: TRBV5-1
CDR3: CASSLYRGNEQFF

length: 13
J: TRBJ1-1
V: TRBV29-1
CDR3: CSVRRQPNTEAFF

length: 15
J: TRBJ2-3
V: TRBV5-4
CDR3: CASSLRDRGSDTQYF

length: 14
J: TRBJ1-1
V: TRBV7-9
CDR3: CASSSQGGNTEAFF

length: 17
J: TRBJ1-5
V: TRBV4-1
CDR3: CASSQVPTGSSNQPQHF

length: 15
J: TRBJ2-1
V: TRBV4-1
CDR3: CASSQGEREGYGQFF

length: 13
J: TRBJ1-2
V: TRBV27
CDR3: CASSFQGSYGYTF

length: 12
J: TRBJ1-3
V: TRBV2
CDR3: CASVGDTYTIYF

length: 13
J: TRBJ2-5
V: TRBV6-6
CDR3: CASSYPSQETQYF

length: 13
J: TRBJ2-7
V: TRBV10-2
CDR3: CASSETGRDEQYF

length: 16
J: TRBJ2-3
V: TRBV5-8
CDR3: CASSLTIAGGPDTQYF

length: 15
J: TRBJ2-1
V: TRBV11-3
CDR3: CASSRTSGSSNEQFF

length: 16
J: TRBJ2-1
V: TRBV2
CDR3: CASSDGTSGTYNEQFF

length: 14
J: TRBJ1-2
V: TRBV7-9
CDR3: CASSPGQGVYGYTF

length: 15
J: TRBJ2-5
V: TRBV6-5
CDR3: CASSATGLVGETQYF

length: 13
J: TRBJ1-1
V: TRBV7-2
CDR3: CASRQPSNTEAFF

length: 15
J: TRBJ2-1
V: TRBV27
CDR3: CASRPGLAGINEQFF

length: 16
J: TRBJ2-1
V: TRBV6-1
CDR3: CASSETSLPPYNEQFF

length: 15
J: TRBJ1-1
V: TRBV15
CDR3: CATSFTTGMNTEAFF

length: 13
J: TRBJ1-1
V: TRBV6-4
CDR3: CASSKELSTEAFF

length: 15
J: TRBJ2-1
V: TRBV27
CDR3: CASSLSRGPYNEQFF

length: 13
J: TRBJ1-2
V: TRBV28
CDR3: CASSRRQGIGYTF

length: 13
J: TRBJ2-7
V: TRBV30
CDR3: CAWGGTVSYEQYF

length: 16
J: TRBJ2-3
V: TRBV19
CDR3: CATKGGLAASTDTQYF

length: 14
J: TRBJ2-7
V: TRBV10-3
CDR3: CAISGRDSAYEQYF

length: 15
J: TRBJ2-7
V: TRBV27
CDR3: CASTRDRQGAYEQYF

length: 14
J: TRBJ1-5
V: TRBV5-5
CDR3: CASSLIQGGQPQHF

length: 14
J: TRBJ1-2
V: TRBV28
CDR3: CASSLPTGGYGYTF

length: 16
J: TRBJ1-1
V: TRBV7-9
CDR3: CASSGGDRGPYTEAFF

length: 18
J: TRBJ2-1
V: TRBV4-1
CDR3: CASSQDLLAYSSYNEQFF

length: 16
J: TRBJ2-7
V: TRBV7-9
CDR3: CSSTSLTGTSGYEQYF

length: 14
J: NA
V: TRBV4-2
CDR3: CASSHGSGTYEQYF

length: 16
J: TRBJ2-5
V: TRBV7-3
CDR3: CASSLNGRALKETQYF

length: 14
J: TRBJ2-7
V: TRBV28
CDR3: CASSITGGIYEQYF

length: 14
J: TRBJ2-5
V: TRBV5-4
CDR3: CASSYLAGGETQYF

length: 14
J: TRBJ2-1
V: TRBV9
CDR3: CASSTGDRVNEQFF

length: 16
J: TRBJ2-7
V: TRBV4-2
CDR3: CASSSNSLAGGYEQYF

length: 16
J: TRBJ2-1
V: TRBV12-5
CDR3: CASGSGTSGPYNEQFF

length: 15
J: TRBJ2-2
V: TRBV6-4
CDR3: CASSDSGANTGELFF

length: 15
J: TRBJ1-1
V: TRBV5-5
CDR3: CASSLTGTSNTEAFF

length: 15
J: TRBJ2-1
V: TRBV19
CDR3: CASRSLLAGYNEQFF

length: 14
J: TRBJ2-7
V: TRBV6-1
CDR3: CASSVRDRDDEQYF

length: 16
J: TRBJ1-2
V: TRBV15
CDR3: CATSRPRTGPNYGYTF

length: 15
J: TRBJ2-7
V: TRBV4-3
CDR3: CASSPGAGTGDEQYF

length: 14
J: TRBJ1-2
V: TRBV6-5
CDR3: CASRDRGRNYGYTF

length: 16
J: TRBJ1-2
V: TRBV4-1
CDR3: CASSQDQTGANYGYTF

length: 16
J: TRBJ2-2
V: TRBV14
CDR3: CASTPPKTGIRGELFF

length: 15
J: TRBJ2-1
V: TRBV30
CDR3: CAWSDSGRAIDEQFF

length: 14
J: TRBJ2-2
V: TRBV19
CDR3: CASRDRGPTGELFF

length: 13
J: TRBJ1-1
V: TRBV7-9
CDR3: CSSSRTGNTEAFF